These 26 T cell receptor beta chains originate from one sample sequenced in a study of blood T cells in healthy people across ages. For the second PCR, which ran for about 7 to 11 cycles, a sample-barcoded 5' primer and a J-beta primer mix were used. TCRdb used MiXCR to reprocess the 5' RACE reads, holding one entry per CDR3 protein. This sample has around 1,900,000 distinct CDR3 sequences; about 39% occur once, and the top ten carry more than 20%. Material for sequencing was blood. Receptors were obtained from a human donor in good health.

On this clonotype: Compared with germline, one end of the junction differs, possibly owing to a read error. This chain joins TRBV7-7 and TRBJ2-1, with unresolved D. The CDR3 has 16 residues. The germline gives CDR1 SSHAT, CDR2 FNYEAQ (reference sequence). The chain's CDR3 is CASSPNPLSSYNEQFF. In DNA, the CDR3 is TGTGCTAGCAGCCCCAACCCTCTGAGCTCCTACAATGAGCAGTTCTTC.

This clonotype was counted between two and nine times. This rearrangement joins TRBV29-1 to TRBJ2-7; TRBD1 matches 12 bases. CDR1 is SQVTM, CDR2 ANQGSEA, per germline. The CDR3 runs to 14 residues. Trimming took 3 bases from V and 7 from J; bases not matched to a gene: 7. The CDR3 reads CSVEEGQGAREQYF. As DNA, the CDR3 is TGCAGCGTTGAGGAGGGACAGGGGGCACGGGAGCAGTACTTC.

The genes are TRBV5-6 and TRBJ1-5, with D possibly matching TRBD1 (5 bases). Germline values: CDR1 SGHDT, CDR2 YYEEEE. Between the trimmed V and J ends, which lost 4 bases and 4 bases, there was a span of 24 bases. The CDR3 is made up of 18 amino acids. The CDR3 coding sequence is TGTGCCAGCAGCACAAACGGTGTGGGGGTAGGTTCTAATCAGCCCCAGCATTTT. Protein sequence: CASSTNGVGVGSNQPQHF.

V and J are TRBV20-1 and TRBJ2-1, with D uncertain. Judging by the DNA end, TRBJ2-7 fits better; the J call may be wrong. The CDR3 length is 15 residues. The germline gives CDR1 DFQATT, CDR2 SNEGSKA (reference sequence). This chain's CDR3 is CSARGWGISYNEQYF. The DNA for the CDR3 is TGCAGTGCTAGAGGGTGGGGAATCTCCTACAATGAGCAGTACTTC.

This clonotype was counted a few times. V is TRBV10-3 and J is TRBJ2-3; TRBD2 agrees at 11 bases. The germline gives CDR1 ENHRY, CDR2 SYGVKD. The CDR3 length is 16 residues. Losses at the gene ends were 5 bases for V and 1 base for J; bases not matched to a gene: 5. This chain's CDR3 is CAISPGTSGRTDTQYF. The CDR3 nucleotides read TGTGCCATCAGTCCCGGGACTAGCGGTCGCACAGATACGCAGTATTTT.

This chain joins TRBV4-3 and TRBJ2-3; 9 bases align to TRBD2. The germline V gene has CDR1 LGHNA and CDR2 YSLEER. The length of the CDR3 is 20 residues. V was pared by 0 bases and J by 1 base, with 14 bases of the junction left unmatched. The CDR3 is CASSQDPGLAGIGGTDTQYF. The CDR3 nucleotides read TGCGCCAGCAGCCAAGATCCGGGGCTAGCGGGGATAGGTGGCACAGATACGCAGTATTTT.

The chain is built from TRBV6-6 and TRBJ2-2; tentatively, D is TRBD2 (5 bases). In germline, CDR1 is MNHNY, CDR2 SVGAGI (reference sequence). This CDR3 is built from 14 residues. V gave up 0 bases and J gave up 10 bases, with 12 bases separating them. In DNA form, the CDR3 reads TGTGCCAGCAGTTACTCTGAGGGTACCCTGGAGCTGTTTTTT. Amino acid sequence: CASSYSEGTLELFF.

The J gene is TRBJ1-1, the V gene TRBV4-3; the match to TRBD1 covers 7 bases. Germline V CDR1 and CDR2: LGHNA, YSLEER. V shed 6 bases and J 5 bases; nucleotides not matched to a gene: 9. CDR3 length: 14 residues. The DNA of the CDR3 is TGCGCCAGCAGTTACAGGGGCGCAGGGACTGAAGCTTTCTTT. This encodes CASSYRGAGTEAFF.

This clonotype was picked up a small number of times. The CDR3 nucleotides read TGTGCCAGCTCAGCGGACAGGGTAGCCTATGGCTACACCTTC. It is translated as CASSADRVAYGYTF. The rearrangement uses TRBV18 and TRBJ1-2, with 8 bases identical to TRBD1. CDR3 size: 14 residues. V trimming: 5 bases; J trimming: 4 bases; junction bases outside the gene matches: 6. CDR1 KGHSH and CDR2 LQKENI come from the germline V gene. Full variable domain (missing parts from reference TRBV18 and TRBJ1-2): NAGVMQNPRHLVRRRGQEARLRCSPMKGHSHVYWYRQLPEEGLKFMVYLQKENIIDESGMPKERFSAEFPKEGPSILRIQQVVRGDSAAYFCASSADRVAYGYTFGSGTRLTVV.

The gene calls are TRBV29-1 and TRBJ2-7; the D is unclear. The CDR3 contains 12 residues. Germline V CDR1 and CDR2: SQVTM, ANQGSEA. Trimming stripped 8 bases from V and 3 bases from J, with 14 bases between. Written as DNA, the CDR3 is TGCAGCATCTCGGTAGGGCTCTACGAGCAGTACTTC. This translates into CSISVGLYEQYF.

The V gene is TRBV11-2, the J gene TRBJ2-5; 8 bases fit TRBD2. The tail of the sequence fits TRBJ2-7 better, so the J call may be wrong. This CDR3 has 16 residues. Germline V gene lookup returns CDR1 SGHAT and CDR2 FQNNGV. In DNA, the CDR3 is TGTGCCAGCAGCCAAGCACTAGCGGTGGACTATTACGAGCAGTACTTC. Translation: CASSQALAVDYYEQYF.

In this sample, this clonotype turned up a few times. The chain has TRBV14 and TRBJ2-7; D is possibly TRBD2 (6 bases). Germline lookup yields CDR1 SGHDN and CDR2 FVKESK. This CDR3 is built from 13 residues. Trimming cost V 6 bases and J 6 bases, with 15 bases left between them. The CDR3: CASSPGDFIEQYF. Here the CDR3 DNA reads TGTGCCAGCAGTCCCGGGGACTTCATCGAGCAGTACTTC.

This clonotype was seen more than once but under ten times. The genes are TRBV28 and TRBJ1-5, with D possibly TRBD1 on 5 matching bases. Germline V CDR1 and CDR2: MDHEN, SYDVKM. Trimming stripped 6 bases from V and 1 base from J, with 19 bases between. CDR3 length: 17 residues. This CDR3 is CASSPSAGPGSNQPQHF. The CDR3 DNA sequence: TGTGCCAGCAGCCCATCGGCAGGCCCAGGGAGCAATCAGCCCCAGCATTTT.

The V and J genes are TRBV11-1 and TRBJ1-2, with D perhaps TRBD1 (6 bases). Trimming removed 3 bases from V and 5 bases from J, with 16 bases in between. The germline V gene encodes CDR1 SGHAT and CDR2 FQDESV (reference sequence). The CDR3 is 15 amino acids. CDR3 nucleotide sequence: TGTGCCAGCAGCTTGGCAGGGCAGGGGAAATATGGCTACACCTTC. It is translated as CASSLAGQGKYGYTF.

This clonotype has a single count. The V call is TRBV9, the J call TRBJ1-1, with 7 bases aligning to TRBD1. The V gene's germline CDR1 is SGDLS and CDR2 YYNGEE. The CDR3 loop spans 15 amino acids. V shed 4 bases, J shed 8 bases, and the junction held 14 bases outside the gene matches. CDR3 protein: CASSSETGPELEAFF. The CDR3 DNA follows: TGTGCCAGCAGCTCCGAGACAGGGCCCGAACTAGAAGCTTTCTTT.

The V gene is TRBV3-1, the J gene TRBJ1-6, with TRBD1 as a possible D gene (5 bases). The CDR3 is made up of 15 amino acids. Between the trimmed V and J ends, which lost 1 base and 6 bases, there was a span of 10 bases. Germline V gene data show CDR1 as LGHDT and CDR2 as YNNKEL (reference sequence). In nucleotides, the CDR3 is TGTGCCAGCAGCCAAGTCGCAGGGCTTAATTCACCCCTCCACTTT. Amino acid sequence: CASSQVAGLNSPLHF.

This clonotype has only a few counts. This chain joins TRBV6-5 and TRBJ1-2, with a weak D call TRBD1 (5 bases). The CDR3 covers 13 residues. CDR1 and CDR2 (germline): MNHEY, SVGAGI. With 7 bases removed from V and 8 bases from J, the gap between germline ends came to 17 bases. CDR3 sequence: CASTFRQGGGYTF. CDR3 DNA: TGTGCCAGCACCTTCCGGCAGGGCGGCGGCTACACCTTC.

The chain is built from TRBV21-1 and TRBJ2-7; the table's D call TRBD1 went unverified against the DNA. TRBV21-1 is given as a pseudogene. CDR3 length equals 13 residues. CDR3 sequence: CASSPCPTYEQYF. Here the CDR3 DNA reads TGTGCCAGCAGCCCCTGCCCGACCTACGAGCAGTACTTC.

This clonotype was detected ten times or more. This CDR3 reads CSARGRGGRQPQHF. Written as DNA, the CDR3 is TGCAGTGCTAGAGGACGAGGGGGTCGTCAGCCCCAGCATTTT. This chain connects TRBV20-1 to TRBJ1-5; D is perhaps TRBD1 (6 bases). Germline CDR1 DFQATT, CDR2 SNEGSKA (reference sequence). The V end was cut by 1 base, the J end by 6 bases, with 13 bases between. CDR3 size: 14 residues.

This clonotype has only a few counts. This chain connects TRBV9 to TRBJ1-4; D ambiguous. CDR1 and CDR2 (germline): SGDLS, YYNGEE. The length of the CDR3 is 18 residues. Trimming took 4 bases from V and 7 from J, leaving 26 bases between them. The CDR3 loop is CASSPAIGQVGQSEKLFF. DNA of the CDR3: TGTGCCAGCAGCCCCGCCATCGGGCAGGTAGGGCAAAGTGAAAAACTGTTTTTT.

This clonotype was found a few times. The V call is TRBV7-2, the J call TRBJ2-7; no clear D gene. The CDR3 runs to 14 residues. V dropped 0 bases and J dropped 3 bases, with 9 bases sitting between them. CDR1 is SGHTA, CDR2 FQGNSA, per germline. CDR3 nucleotides: TGTGCCAGCAGCTTAGCAATCGCCGACTACGAGCAGTACTTC. Amino acid sequence: CASSLAIADYEQYF. Looking up the rest from reference TRBV7-2 and TRBJ2-7 gives the full variable domain: GAGVSQSPSNKVTEKGKDVELRCDPISGHTALYWYRQSLGQGLEFLIYFQGNSAPDKSGLPSDRFSAERTGGSVSTLTIQRTQQEDSAVYLCASSLAIADYEQYFGPGTRLTVT.

This rearrangement joins TRBV2 to TRBJ2-2; 10 bases match TRBD2. The germline V gene encodes CDR1 SNHLY and CDR2 FYNNEI. This CDR3 has 15 amino acids. The ends lost 8 bases at V and 1 base at J; junction bases unmatched: 4. In DNA form, the CDR3 reads TGTGCCAGCGCGAGACTAGCGGGGAACACCGGGGAGCTGTTTTTT. This encodes CASARLAGNTGELFF.

This clonotype was seen more than once but under ten times. The chain recombines TRBV28 with TRBJ2-1, with 9 bases lining up with TRBD1. With V trimmed by 5 bases and J by 6 bases, 14 bases remained unmatched. The CDR3 extends over 17 amino acids. Germline CDR1 is MDHEN and CDR2 is SYDVKM. The CDR3 is CASSARQGVISRNEQFF. The CDR3, as DNA: TGTGCCAGCAGTGCCCGACAGGGGGTTATTTCGCGCAATGAGCAGTTCTTC.

The genes are TRBV2 and TRBJ1-2; D unclear. This CDR3 region has 11 residues. V was clipped by 11 bases and J by 8 bases, with 15 bases between them. Germline V gene lookup returns CDR1 SNHLY and CDR2 FYNNEI. The CDR3 DNA reads TGTGCCGGCCGGAACTACCAAGGCTACACCTTC. This encodes CAGRNYQGYTF.

The chain is built from TRBV20-1 and TRBJ1-2, with 10 bases identical to TRBD1. Germline CDR1 DFQATT, CDR2 SNEGSKA (reference sequence). The CDR3 covers 14 residues. Trimming removed 6 bases from V and 3 bases from J; junction bases left unmatched: 7. The CDR3 spells CSARQGARDYGYTF. The CDR3 bases are TGCAGTGCAAGACAGGGGGCGCGGGACTATGGCTACACCTTC.

The chain links TRBV5-1 to TRBJ1-5; maybe TRBD1 (5 bases). V gave up 6 bases and J gave up 0 bases, with 25 bases separating them. The germline CDR1 and CDR2 sequences are SGHRS and YFSETQ. CDR3 length: 19 amino acids. CDR3 sequence reads: CASTDRDATASYSNQPQHF. In nucleotides, the CDR3 is TGCGCCAGCACTGACCGTGATGCGACAGCCTCTTATAGCAATCAGCCCCAGCATTTT.